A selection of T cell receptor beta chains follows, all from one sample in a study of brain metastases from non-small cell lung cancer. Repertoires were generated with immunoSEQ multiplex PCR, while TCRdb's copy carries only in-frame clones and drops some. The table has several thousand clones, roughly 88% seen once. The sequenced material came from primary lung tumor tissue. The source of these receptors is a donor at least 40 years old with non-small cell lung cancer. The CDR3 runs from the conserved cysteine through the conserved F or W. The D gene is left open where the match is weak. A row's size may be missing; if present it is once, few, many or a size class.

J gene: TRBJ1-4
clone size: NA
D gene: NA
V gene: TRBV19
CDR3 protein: CASSNTGRINEKLFF
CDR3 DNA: TGTGCCAGTAGTAACACAGGACGGATTAATGAAAAACTGTTTTTT

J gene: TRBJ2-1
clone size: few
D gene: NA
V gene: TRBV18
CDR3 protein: CASSPSGGVRRDEQFF
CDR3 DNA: TGTGCCAGCTCACCATCGGGGGGCGTTAGACGGGATGAGCAGTTCTTC

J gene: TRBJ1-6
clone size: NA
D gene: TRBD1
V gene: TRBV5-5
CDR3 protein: CASSEDRGSTNSPLHF
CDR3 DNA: TGTGCCAGCAGCGAGGACAGGGGGTCAACTAATTCACCCCTCCACTTT

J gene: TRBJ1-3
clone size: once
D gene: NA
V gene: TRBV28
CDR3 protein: CASGRRGNTIYF
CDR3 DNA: TGTGCCAGCGGGAGAAGAGGAAACACCATATATTTT

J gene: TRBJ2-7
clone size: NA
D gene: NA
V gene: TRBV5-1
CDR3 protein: CASSATGILAEQYF
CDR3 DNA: TGCGCCAGCAGCGCCACAGGGATACTTGCCGAGCAGTACTTC

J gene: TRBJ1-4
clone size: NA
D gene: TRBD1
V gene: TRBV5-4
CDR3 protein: CASSLGTGAEKLFF
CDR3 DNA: TGTGCCAGCAGCTTGGGGACAGGGGCTGAAAAACTGTTTTTT

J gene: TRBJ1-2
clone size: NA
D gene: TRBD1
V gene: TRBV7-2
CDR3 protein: CASSHGQGDGYTF
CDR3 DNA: TGTGCCAGCAGCCACGGACAGGGGGATGGCTACACCTTC

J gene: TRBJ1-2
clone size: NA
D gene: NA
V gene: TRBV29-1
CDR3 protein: CSVPSDGYNYGYTF
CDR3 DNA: TGCAGCGTTCCCTCCGACGGTTATAACTATGGCTACACCTTC

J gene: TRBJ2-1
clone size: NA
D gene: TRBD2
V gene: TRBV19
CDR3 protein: CASGTTSGRGIEQFF
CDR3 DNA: TGTGCCAGTGGTACCACTAGCGGGAGAGGAATTGAGCAGTTCTTC

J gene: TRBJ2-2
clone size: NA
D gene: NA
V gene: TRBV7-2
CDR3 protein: CASSLGDHYTGELFF
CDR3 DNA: TGTGCCAGCAGCTTAGGAGACCATTACACCGGGGAGCTGTTTTTT

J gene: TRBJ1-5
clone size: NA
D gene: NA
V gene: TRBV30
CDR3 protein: CAWSLNRQFNQPQHF
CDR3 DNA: TGTGCCTGGAGTCTAAATCGACAGTTCAATCAGCCCCAGCATTTT

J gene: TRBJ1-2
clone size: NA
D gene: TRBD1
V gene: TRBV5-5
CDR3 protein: CASSWGTANYGYTF
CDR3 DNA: TGTGCCAGCAGCTGGGGGACAGCTAACTATGGCTACACCTTC

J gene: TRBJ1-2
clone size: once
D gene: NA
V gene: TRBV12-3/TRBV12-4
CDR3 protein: CASSFGSYGYTF
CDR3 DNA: TGTGCCAGCAGTTTTGGCAGCTATGGCTACACCTTC

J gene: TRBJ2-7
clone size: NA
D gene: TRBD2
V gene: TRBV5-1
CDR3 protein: CASSLGLAGIREQYF
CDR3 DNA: TGCGCCAGCAGCTTGGGACTAGCGGGAATTAGAGAGCAGTACTTC

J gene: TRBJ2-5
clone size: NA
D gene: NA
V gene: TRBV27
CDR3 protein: CASSLSGGQETQYF
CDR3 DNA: TGTGCCAGCAGTTTATCTGGGGGGCAAGAGACCCAGTACTTC

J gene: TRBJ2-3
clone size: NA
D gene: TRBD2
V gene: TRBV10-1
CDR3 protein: CASRAGAADTQYF
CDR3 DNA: TGCGCCAGCAGAGCGGGAGCGGCAGATACGCAGTATTTT

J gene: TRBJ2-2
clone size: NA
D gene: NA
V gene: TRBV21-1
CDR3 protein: CAIKTSGRIRTGELFF
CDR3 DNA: TGTGCCATCAAGACTAGCGGGAGGATTAGGACCGGGGAGCTGTTTTTT

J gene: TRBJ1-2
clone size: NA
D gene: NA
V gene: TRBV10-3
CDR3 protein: CAIRSAQGQNYGYTF
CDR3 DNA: TGTGCCATCAGGAGCGCACAGGGCCAGAACTATGGCTACACCTTC

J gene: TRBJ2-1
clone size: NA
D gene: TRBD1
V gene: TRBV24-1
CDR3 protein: CATSDLKGQGTYNEQFF
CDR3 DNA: TGTGCCACCAGTGATTTAAAGGGACAGGGAACCTACAATGAGCAGTTCTTC

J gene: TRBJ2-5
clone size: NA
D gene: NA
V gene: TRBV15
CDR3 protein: CATSRAGQETQYF
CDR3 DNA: TGTGCCACCAGCAGAGCGGGACAAGAGACCCAGTACTTC

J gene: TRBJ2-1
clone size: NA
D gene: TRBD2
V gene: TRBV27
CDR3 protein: CASIPRGGQLYNEQFF
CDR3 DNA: TGTGCCAGCATTCCGCGGGGGGGACAGTTATACAATGAGCAGTTCTTC

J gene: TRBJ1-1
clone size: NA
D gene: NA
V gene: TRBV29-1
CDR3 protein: CSVEGYTEAFF
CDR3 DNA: TGCAGCGTTGAGGGGTACACTGAAGCTTTCTTT

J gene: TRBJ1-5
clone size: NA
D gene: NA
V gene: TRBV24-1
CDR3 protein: CATSGGSQPQHF
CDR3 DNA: TGTGCCACCAGTGGTGGAAGTCAGCCCCAGCATTTT

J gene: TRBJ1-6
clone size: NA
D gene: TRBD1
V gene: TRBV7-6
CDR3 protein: CVSSFGSGQGISPLHF
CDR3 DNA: TGTGTCAGCAGCTTCGGTTCCGGACAGGGAATTTCGCCCCTCCACTTT

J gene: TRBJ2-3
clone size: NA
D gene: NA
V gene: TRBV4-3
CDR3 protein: CASSLSRRTDTQYF
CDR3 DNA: TGCGCCAGCAGCCTATCTAGACGCACAGATACGCAGTATTTT

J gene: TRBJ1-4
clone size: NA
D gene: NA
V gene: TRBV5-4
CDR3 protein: CASSLTPNEKLFF
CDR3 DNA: TGTGCCAGCAGCTTAACCCCCAATGAAAAACTGTTTTTT

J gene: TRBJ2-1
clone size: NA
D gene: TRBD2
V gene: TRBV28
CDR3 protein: CASSLRRSGRYNEQFF
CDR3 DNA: TGTGCTAGCAGTTTACGGAGGAGCGGGAGGTACAATGAGCAGTTCTTC

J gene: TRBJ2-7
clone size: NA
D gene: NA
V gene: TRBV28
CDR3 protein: CASSFPPPGSTYEQYF
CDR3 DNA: TGTGCCAGCAGTTTTCCCCCGCCGGGATCCACCTACGAGCAGTACTTC

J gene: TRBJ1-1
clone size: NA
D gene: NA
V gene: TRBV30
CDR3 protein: CAWSRPPDTEAFF
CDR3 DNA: TGTGCCTGGAGTCGCCCCCCTGACACTGAAGCTTTTTTT

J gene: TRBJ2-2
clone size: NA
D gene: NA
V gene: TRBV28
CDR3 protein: CASSTAVFGSRLFF
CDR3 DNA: TGTGCCAGCAGTACCGCTGTTTTTGGGAGCCGCTTGTTTTTT

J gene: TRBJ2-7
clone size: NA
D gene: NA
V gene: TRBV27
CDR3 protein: CASSFGRVFEQYF
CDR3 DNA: TGTGCCAGCAGTTTCGGCAGAGTTTTCGAGCAGTACTTC

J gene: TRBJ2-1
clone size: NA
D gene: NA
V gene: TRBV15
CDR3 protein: CATSRGLIRGSYNEQFF
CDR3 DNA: TGTGCCACCAGCAGAGGACTAATCAGGGGCTCCTACAATGAGCAGTTCTTC

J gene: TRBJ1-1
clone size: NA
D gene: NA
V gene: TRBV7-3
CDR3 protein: CASSFGRNTEAFF
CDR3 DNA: TGTGCCAGCAGCTTCGGACGGAACACTGAAGCTTTCTTT

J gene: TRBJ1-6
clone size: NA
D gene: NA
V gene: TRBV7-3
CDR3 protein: CASSLGRQGTFNSPLHF
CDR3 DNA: TGTGCCAGCAGCTTAGGTCGTCAGGGGACCTTTAATTCACCCCTCCACTTT

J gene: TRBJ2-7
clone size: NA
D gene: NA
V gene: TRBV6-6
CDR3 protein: CASSYGVLSYEQYF
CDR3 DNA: TGTGCCAGCAGTTACGGTGTACTCTCCTACGAGCAGTACTTC

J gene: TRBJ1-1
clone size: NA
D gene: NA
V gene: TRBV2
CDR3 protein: CASQEMAWDTEAFF
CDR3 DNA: TGTGCCAGCCAGGAGATGGCTTGGGACACTGAAGCTTTCTTT

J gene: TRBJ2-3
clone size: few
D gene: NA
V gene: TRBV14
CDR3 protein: CASSQATGFTDTQYF
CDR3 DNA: TGTGCCAGCAGCCAGGCAACAGGGTTCACAGATACGCAGTATTTT

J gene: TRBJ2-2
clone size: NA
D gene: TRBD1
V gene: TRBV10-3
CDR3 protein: CAIRWDRGNTGELFF
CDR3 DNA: TGTGCCATCAGATGGGACAGGGGTAACACCGGGGAGCTGTTTTTT

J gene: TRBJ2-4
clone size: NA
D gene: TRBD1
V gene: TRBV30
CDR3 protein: CAWSGTGGSQYF
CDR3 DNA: TGTGCCTGGAGTGGGACAGGGGGTTCCCAGTACTTC

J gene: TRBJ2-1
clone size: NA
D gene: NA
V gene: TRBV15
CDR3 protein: CATSRPPLGLNEQFF
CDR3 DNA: TGTGCCACCAGCAGACCCCCTCTAGGCTTGAATGAGCAGTTCTTC

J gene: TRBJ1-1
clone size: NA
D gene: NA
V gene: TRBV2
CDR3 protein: CASSEASGTEAFF
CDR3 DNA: TGTGCCAGCAGTGAAGCCTCAGGCACTGAAGCTTTCTTT

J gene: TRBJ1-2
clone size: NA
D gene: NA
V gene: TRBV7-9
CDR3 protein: CASSADGGAGYGYTF
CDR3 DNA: TGTGCCAGCAGCGCAGATGGGGGCGCCGGCTATGGCTACACCTTC

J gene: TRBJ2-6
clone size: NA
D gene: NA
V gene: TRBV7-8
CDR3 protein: CASSKTRAPRGEGANVLTF
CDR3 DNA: TGTGCCAGCAGCAAGACTAGGGCCCCGCGAGGAGAAGGGGCCAACGTCCTGACTTTC

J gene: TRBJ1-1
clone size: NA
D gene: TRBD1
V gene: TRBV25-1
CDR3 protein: CASSDTGGPVNTEAFF
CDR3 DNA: TGTGCCAGCAGTGACACAGGGGGCCCAGTGAACACTGAAGCTTTCTTT

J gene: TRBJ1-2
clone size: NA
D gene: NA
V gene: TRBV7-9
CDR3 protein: CASSLEGGYGYTF
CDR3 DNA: TGTGCCAGCAGCTTAGAAGGAGGCTATGGCTACACCTTC

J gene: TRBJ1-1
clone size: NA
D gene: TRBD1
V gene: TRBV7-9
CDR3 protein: CASSPMTGWDIEAFF
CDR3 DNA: TGTGCCAGCAGCCCCATGACAGGGTGGGACATTGAAGCTTTCTTT

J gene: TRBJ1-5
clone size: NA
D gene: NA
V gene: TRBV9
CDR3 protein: CASSVDSDSNQPQHF
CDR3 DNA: TGTGCCAGCAGCGTGGACAGTGATAGTAATCAGCCCCAGCATTTT

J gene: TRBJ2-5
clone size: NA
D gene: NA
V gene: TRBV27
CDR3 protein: CASRPSGTFPQETQYF
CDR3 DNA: TGTGCCAGCAGACCTTCCGGGACATTCCCCCAAGAGACCCAGTACTTC

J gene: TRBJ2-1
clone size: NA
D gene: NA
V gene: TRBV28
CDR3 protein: CASNENNEQFF
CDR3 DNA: TGTGCCAGCAACGAAAACAATGAGCAGTTCTTC

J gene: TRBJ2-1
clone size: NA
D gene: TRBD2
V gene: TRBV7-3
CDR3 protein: CASSLIGVRPTSGSNEQFF
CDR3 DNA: TGTGCCAGCAGCTTAATCGGGGTGAGACCGACTAGCGGGAGCAATGAGCAGTTCTTC

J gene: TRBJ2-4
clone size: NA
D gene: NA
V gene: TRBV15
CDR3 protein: CATSRERGPDIQYF
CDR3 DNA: TGTGCCACCAGCAGAGAAAGAGGCCCGGACATTCAGTACTTC

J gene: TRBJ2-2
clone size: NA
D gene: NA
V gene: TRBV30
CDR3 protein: CAWYYTGELFF
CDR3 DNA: TGTGCCTGGTACTACACCGGGGAGCTGTTTTTT

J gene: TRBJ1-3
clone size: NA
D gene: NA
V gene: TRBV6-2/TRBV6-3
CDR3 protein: CASSYSGTISGNTIYF
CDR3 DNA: TGTGCCAGCAGTTACTCCGGGACAATCTCTGGAAACACCATATATTTT

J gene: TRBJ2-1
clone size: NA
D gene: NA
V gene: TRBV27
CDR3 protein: CASRLTIESSYNEQFF
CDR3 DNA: TGTGCCAGCAGACTAACAATAGAGAGCTCCTACAATGAGCAGTTCTTC

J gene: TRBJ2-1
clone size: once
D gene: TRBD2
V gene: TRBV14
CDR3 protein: CASSQDPRLAGAVEQFF
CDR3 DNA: TGTGCCAGCAGCCAAGATCCGAGACTAGCGGGAGCGGTCGAGCAGTTCTTC